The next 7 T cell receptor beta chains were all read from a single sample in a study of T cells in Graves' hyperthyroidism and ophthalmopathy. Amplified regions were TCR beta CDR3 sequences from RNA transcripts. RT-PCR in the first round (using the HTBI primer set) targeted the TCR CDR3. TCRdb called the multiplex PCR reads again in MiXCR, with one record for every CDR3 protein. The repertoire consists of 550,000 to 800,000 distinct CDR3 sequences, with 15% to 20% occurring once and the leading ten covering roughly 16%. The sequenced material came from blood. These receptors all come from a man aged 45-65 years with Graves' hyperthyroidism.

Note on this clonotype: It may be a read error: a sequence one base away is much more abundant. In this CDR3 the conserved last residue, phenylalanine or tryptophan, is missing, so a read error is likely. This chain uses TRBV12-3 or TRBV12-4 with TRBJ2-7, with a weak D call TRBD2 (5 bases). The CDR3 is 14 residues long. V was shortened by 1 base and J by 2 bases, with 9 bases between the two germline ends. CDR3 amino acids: CASSLGGATYEQYL. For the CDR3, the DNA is TGTGCCAGCAGTTTAGGGGGAGCAACCTACGAGCAGTACCTC.

The CDR3 protein is CASSQGLTGNTIYF. CDR3 nucleotide sequence: TGTGCCAGCAGCCAAGGTCTTACCGGAAACACCATATATTTT. The chain recombines TRBV28 with TRBJ1-3; the D is unclear. Per the germline V gene, CDR1 is MDHEN and CDR2 is SYDVKM. The V end lost 6 bases, the J end lost 4 bases, and 13 bases lay between the germline ends. CDR3 length equals 14 residues. The full variable domain, rest sourced from reference TRBV28 and TRBJ1-3, is DVKVTQSSRYLVKRTGEKVFLECVQDMDHENMFWYRQDPGLGLRLIYFSYDVKMKEKGDIPEGYSVSREKKERFSLILESASTNQTSMYLCASSQGLTGNTIYFGEGSWLTVV.

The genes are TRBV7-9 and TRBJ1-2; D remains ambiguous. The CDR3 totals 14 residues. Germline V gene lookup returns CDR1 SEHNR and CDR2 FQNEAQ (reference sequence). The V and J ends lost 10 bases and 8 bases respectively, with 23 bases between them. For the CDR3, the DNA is TGTGCCAAGTTCCCTCTTAGGGCGGTGAGGGGCTACACCTTC. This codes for CAKFPLRAVRGYTF.

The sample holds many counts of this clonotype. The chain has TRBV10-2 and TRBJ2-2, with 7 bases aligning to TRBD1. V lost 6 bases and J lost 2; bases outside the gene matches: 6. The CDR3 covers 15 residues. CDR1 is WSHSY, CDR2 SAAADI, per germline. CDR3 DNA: TGCGCCAGCAGGGGGCCAGGGGGTAACACCGGGGAGCTGTTTTTT. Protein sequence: CASRGPGGNTGELFF.

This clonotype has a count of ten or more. The CDR3 region has the DNA TGTGCCAGCAGTGAACTTGGCGGCAACGAGCAGTACTTC. Translation: CASSELGGNEQYF. The chain joins TRBV6-1 to TRBJ2-7; D remains ambiguous. Germline V gene data show CDR1 as MNHNS and CDR2 as SASEGT. The ends were cut back, 2 bases at V and 5 bases at J, with 10 bases in the middle. This CDR3 contains 13 residues.

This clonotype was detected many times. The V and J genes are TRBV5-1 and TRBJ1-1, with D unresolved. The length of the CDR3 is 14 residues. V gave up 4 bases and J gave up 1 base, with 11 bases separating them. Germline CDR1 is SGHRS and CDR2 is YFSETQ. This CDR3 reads CASSPAPGNTEAFF. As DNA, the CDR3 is TGCGCCAGCAGCCCGGCCCCAGGGAACACTGAAGCTTTCTTT. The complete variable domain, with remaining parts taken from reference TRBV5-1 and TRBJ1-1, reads KAGVTQTPRYLIKTRGQQVTLSCSPISGHRSVSWYQQTPGQGLQFLFEYFSETQRNKGNFPGRFSGRQFSNSRSEMNVSTLELGDSALYLCASSPAPGNTEAFFGQGTRLTVV.

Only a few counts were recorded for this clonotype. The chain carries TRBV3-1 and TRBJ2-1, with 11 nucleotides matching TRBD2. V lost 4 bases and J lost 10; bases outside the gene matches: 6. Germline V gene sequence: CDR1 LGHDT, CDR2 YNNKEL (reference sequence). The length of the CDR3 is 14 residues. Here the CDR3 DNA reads TGTGCCAGCAGCCTGACTAGCGGGATATCCGAGCAGTTCTTC. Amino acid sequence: CASSLTSGISEQFF.